This T cell receptor (beta chain) is from a study of beta chain features in type 1 diabetes. Regarding the study as a whole: Moderate yet significant TCRB CDR3 shortening was seen in Type 1 diabetes patients in all four CD4+ subsets.

Details on this clone: Its antigen is unidentified.

Reverse transcription of all isolated RNA meant that expressed TCRB transcripts were sequenced. TCRdb's copy holds only in-frame clones and misses some; the assay was immunoSEQ multiplex PCR. The repertoire includes 400,000 or so clones, roughly a tenth of them detected once, and around 0.66% sits in the top ten. The material sequenced was central memory CD4+ T cells from blood. This receptor was identified in a man under 40 with type 1 diabetes.

The CDR3 protein is CASSQGGGTSTDTQYF. CDR3 in DNA: TGTGCCAGCAGCCAAGGGGGCGGGACTAGCACAGATACGCAGTATTTT. The V call is TRBV4-2, the J call TRBJ2-3; D is perhaps TRBD2 (6 bases). The CDR3 consists of 16 residues. V gave up 1 base and J gave up 0 bases, with 11 bases separating them. CDR1 is LGHNA and CDR2 is YNFKEQ in the germline V gene.